The subject of this entry is one T cell receptor (beta chain). What it recognizes is unknown. These data come from a study of PD-L1 blockade in urothelial cancer. Study-wide context: It was at some point between 2013 and 2015 that patients started atezolizumab at 1,200 mg intravenously every 3 weeks. Per blood sample, T cells had a median of around 140,000.

Sequenced by immunoSEQ multiplex PCR; TCRdb stores in-frame clones only, minus some. The data contain more than 80,000 clones, roughly 80% of them singletons. Study findings and constraints: By 3 weeks, tumor-associated blood clones had expanded more in durable-benefit patients.

With 8 bases clipped from V and 7 bases from J, the junction kept 5 bases outside the gene matches. CDR1 and CDR2 from the germline V gene are WNHNN and SYGVQD (reference sequence). The CDR3 is 13 residues long. V is TRBV10-1 and J is TRBJ1-5; 10 bases agree with TRBD1. This sample comprised PBMCs, obtained around atezolizumab (anti-PD-L1) treatment. This sequence originates from a man aged 65-85 years with urothelial cancer. This chain's CDR3 is CASGGQGGQPQHF. CDR3 DNA: TGCGCCAGCGGAGGACAGGGGGGCCAGCCCCAGCATTTT.